These T cell receptor beta chains were read from a single sample in a study of shared clonotypes between healthy human individuals. Assay used: immunoSEQ multiplex PCR; TCRdb lists only in-frame clones, some missing. The table includes roughly 2,300,000 clones, 92% detected once. The sequenced sample consisted of naive CD4+ T cells from PBMCs. The origin of the receptors is a man between 18 and 35 years old in good health. Some clones in this sample may be carry-over from other donors' samples. The conserved cysteine and the conserved F or W are not part of the CDR3 here. The order of the fields is CDR3 protein, V gene, J gene.

CDR3 protein: ASSKAGYPGETQY
V gene: TRBV7-9
J gene: TRBJ2-5

CDR3 protein: ASSGTGGSEQY
V gene: TRBV19
J gene: TRBJ2-7

CDR3 protein: ASSERAGMSYEQY
V gene: TRBV6-1
J gene: TRBJ2-7

CDR3 protein: ASSMTGGSGKLF
V gene: TRBV27
J gene: TRBJ1-4

CDR3 protein: ASSAGLNNSPLH
V gene: TRBV5-4
J gene: TRBJ1-6

CDR3 protein: ASSEAGLAGGPSFRETQY
V gene: TRBV6-1
J gene: TRBJ2-5

CDR3 protein: ASSIEGQGVSYEQY
V gene: TRBV2
J gene: TRBJ2-7

CDR3 protein: ASSLGDTQY
V gene: TRBV5-1
J gene: TRBJ2-3

CDR3 protein: ATAQGAATEAF
V gene: TRBV2
J gene: TRBJ1-1

CDR3 protein: ASRLSGTHGYT
V gene: TRBV6-5
J gene: TRBJ1-2

CDR3 protein: ASRWTGNLNTEAF
V gene: TRBV5-4
J gene: TRBJ1-1

CDR3 protein: ASSRRFPGELF
V gene: TRBV7-9
J gene: TRBJ2-2

CDR3 protein: ASSLGPTDTQY
V gene: TRBV7-6
J gene: TRBJ2-3

CDR3 protein: ASSQLIGFGGMDEQF
V gene: TRBV4-3
J gene: TRBJ2-1

CDR3 protein: ASRSKGGPNTEAF
V gene: TRBV28
J gene: TRBJ1-1

CDR3 protein: ASSSTSEHNEQF
V gene: TRBV7-3
J gene: TRBJ2-1

CDR3 protein: ASSYAARLTYGYT
V gene: TRBV6-5
J gene: TRBJ1-2

CDR3 protein: AISEARDRTTWTQY
V gene: TRBV10-3
J gene: TRBJ2-5

CDR3 protein: ASSLAGVRTEAF
V gene: TRBV2
J gene: TRBJ1-1

CDR3 protein: ASSVSGSRTDTQY
V gene: TRBV11-1
J gene: TRBJ2-3

CDR3 protein: ASSLETGTEAF
V gene: TRBV5-1
J gene: TRBJ1-1

CDR3 protein: ASSLAGGLSGNTIY
V gene: TRBV7-3
J gene: TRBJ1-3

CDR3 protein: ASSSTGTPYEQY
V gene: TRBV5-6
J gene: TRBJ2-7

CDR3 protein: ASSQDRWGYGYT
V gene: TRBV14
J gene: TRBJ1-2

CDR3 protein: ASSLGSPTRETQY
V gene: TRBV5-1
J gene: TRBJ2-5

CDR3 protein: SVRRGDTQY
V gene: TRBV29-1
J gene: TRBJ2-3

CDR3 protein: ASSPQQADEKLF
V gene: TRBV18
J gene: TRBJ1-4

CDR3 protein: ASNSREGSEQY
V gene: TRBV10-2
J gene: TRBJ2-7

CDR3 protein: ASSSRGLNTEAF
V gene: TRBV7-2
J gene: TRBJ1-1

CDR3 protein: ASSSGVGTAGELF
V gene: TRBV5-1
J gene: TRBJ2-2

CDR3 protein: ASSQTGRTSGIYNEQF
V gene: TRBV4-1
J gene: TRBJ2-1